This TCR beta chain was recorded in a study of OX40 agonist ivuxolimab in advanced cancers. Turning to the study itself: Ivuxolimab, an antibody acting as an agonist of OX40 (CD134), was used to treat patients. Subjects had a mean age of roughly 57 years, with a range of roughly 20 to 79; almost 85% were male. One patient with hepatocellular carcinoma and two with cutaneous melanoma, three in all, had partial responses.

Method: immunoSEQ multiplex PCR; TCRdb's copy keeps in-frame clones and lacks some. This table holds about 44,000 clones, approximately 80% found once. CDR3 size: 15 residues. The germline CDR1 and CDR2 sequences are SGHRS and YFSETQ. Trimming removed 4 bases at V and 2 bases at J, with 13 bases between. This clone showed up just a few times. Sequencing used CD4+ or CD8+ T cells sorted from blood, obtained in a trial of the OX40 agonist ivuxolimab. The rearrangement joins TRBV5-1 to TRBJ1-3; no definite D call. The source of this sequence is an adult with an advanced solid tumor such as melanoma, head and neck, liver or kidney cancer. The CDR3 here is CASSPMGGAGNTIYF. Written as DNA, the CDR3 is TGCGCCAGCAGCCCGATGGGAGGCGCTGGAAACACCATATATTTT.